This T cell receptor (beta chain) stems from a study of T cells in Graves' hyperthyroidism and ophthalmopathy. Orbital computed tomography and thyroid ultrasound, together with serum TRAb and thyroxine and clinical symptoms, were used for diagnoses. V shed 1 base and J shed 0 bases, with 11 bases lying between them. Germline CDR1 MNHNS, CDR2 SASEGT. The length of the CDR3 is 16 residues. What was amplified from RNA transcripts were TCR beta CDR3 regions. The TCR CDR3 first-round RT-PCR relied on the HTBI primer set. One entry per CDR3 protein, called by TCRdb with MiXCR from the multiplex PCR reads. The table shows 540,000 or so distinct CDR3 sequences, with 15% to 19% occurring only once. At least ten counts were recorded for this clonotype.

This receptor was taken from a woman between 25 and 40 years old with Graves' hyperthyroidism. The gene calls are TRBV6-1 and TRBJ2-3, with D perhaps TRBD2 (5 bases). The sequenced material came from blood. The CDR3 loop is CASSEVYRDSTDTQYF. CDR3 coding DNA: TGTGCCAGCAGTGAAGTATATCGGGATAGCACAGATACGCAGTATTTT.